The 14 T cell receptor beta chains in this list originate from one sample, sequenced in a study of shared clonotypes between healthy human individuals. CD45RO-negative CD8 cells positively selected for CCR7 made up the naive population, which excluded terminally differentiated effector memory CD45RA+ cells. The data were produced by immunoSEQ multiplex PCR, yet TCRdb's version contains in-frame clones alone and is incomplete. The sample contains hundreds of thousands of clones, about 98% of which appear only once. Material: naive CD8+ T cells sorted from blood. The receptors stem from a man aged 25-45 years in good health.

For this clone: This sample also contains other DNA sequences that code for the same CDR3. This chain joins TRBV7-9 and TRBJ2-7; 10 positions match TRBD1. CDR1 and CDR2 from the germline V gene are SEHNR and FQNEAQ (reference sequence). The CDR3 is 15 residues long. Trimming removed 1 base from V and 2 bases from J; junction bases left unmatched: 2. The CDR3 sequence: CASSLVGTGAYEQYF. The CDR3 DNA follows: TGTGCCAGCAGCTTAGTAGGGACAGGGGCCTACGAGCAGTACTTC.

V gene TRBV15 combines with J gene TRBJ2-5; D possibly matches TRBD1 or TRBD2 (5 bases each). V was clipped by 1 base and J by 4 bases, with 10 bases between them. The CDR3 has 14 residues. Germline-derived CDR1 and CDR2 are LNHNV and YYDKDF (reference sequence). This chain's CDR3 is CATSRVGPIETQYF. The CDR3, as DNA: TGTGCCACCAGCAGAGTGGGACCTATAGAGACCCAGTACTTC.

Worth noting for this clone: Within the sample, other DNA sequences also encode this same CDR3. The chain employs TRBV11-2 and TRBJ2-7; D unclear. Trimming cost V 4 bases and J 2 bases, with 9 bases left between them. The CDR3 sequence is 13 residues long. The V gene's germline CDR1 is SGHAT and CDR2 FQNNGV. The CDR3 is CASSSLAPYEQYF. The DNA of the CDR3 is TGTGCCAGCAGCTCCCTGGCGCCCTACGAGCAGTACTTC.

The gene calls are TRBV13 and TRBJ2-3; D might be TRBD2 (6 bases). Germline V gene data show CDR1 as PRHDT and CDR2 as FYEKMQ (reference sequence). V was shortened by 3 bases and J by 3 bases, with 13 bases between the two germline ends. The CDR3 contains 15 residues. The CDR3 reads CASSFGGGRTDTQYF. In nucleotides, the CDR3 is TGTGCCAGCAGCTTCGGGGGTGGGAGGACAGATACGCAGTATTTT.

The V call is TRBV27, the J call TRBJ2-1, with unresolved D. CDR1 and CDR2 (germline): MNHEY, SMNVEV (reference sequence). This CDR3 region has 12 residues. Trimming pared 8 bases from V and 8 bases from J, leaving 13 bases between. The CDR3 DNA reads TGTGCCAGCGAATCGACGGGTTATGAGCAGTTCTTC. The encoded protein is CASESTGYEQFF.

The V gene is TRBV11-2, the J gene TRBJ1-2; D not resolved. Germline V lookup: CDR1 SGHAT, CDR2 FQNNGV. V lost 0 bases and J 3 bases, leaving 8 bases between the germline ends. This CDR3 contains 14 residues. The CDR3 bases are TGTGCCAGCAGCTTAGATCCAGGAGACTATGGCTACACCTTC. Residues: CASSLDPGDYGYTF.

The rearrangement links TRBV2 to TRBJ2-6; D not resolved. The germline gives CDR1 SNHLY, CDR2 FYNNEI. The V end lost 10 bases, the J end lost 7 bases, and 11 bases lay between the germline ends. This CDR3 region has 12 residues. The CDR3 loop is CAIPLGANVLTF. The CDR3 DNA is TGTGCCATACCCCTCGGAGCCAACGTCCTGACTTTC.

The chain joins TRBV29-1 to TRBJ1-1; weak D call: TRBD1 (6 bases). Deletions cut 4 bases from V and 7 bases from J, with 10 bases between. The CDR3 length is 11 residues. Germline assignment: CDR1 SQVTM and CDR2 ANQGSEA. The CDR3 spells CSVGGRGEAFF. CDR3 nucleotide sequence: TGCAGCGTTGGGGGGCGGGGTGAAGCTTTCTTT.

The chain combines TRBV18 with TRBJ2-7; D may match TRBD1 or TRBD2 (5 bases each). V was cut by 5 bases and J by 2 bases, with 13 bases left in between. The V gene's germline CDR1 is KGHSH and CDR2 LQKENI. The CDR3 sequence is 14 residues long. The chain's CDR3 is CASSTGTRPYEQYF. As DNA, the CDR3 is TGTGCCAGCTCAACCGGGACGAGGCCCTACGAGCAGTACTTC.

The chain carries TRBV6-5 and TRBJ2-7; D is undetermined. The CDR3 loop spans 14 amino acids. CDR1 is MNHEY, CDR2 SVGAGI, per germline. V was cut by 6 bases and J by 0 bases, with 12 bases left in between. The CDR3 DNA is TGTGCCAGCAGATCCCCCCTCGGCTCCTACGAGCAGTACTTC. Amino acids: CASRSPLGSYEQYF.

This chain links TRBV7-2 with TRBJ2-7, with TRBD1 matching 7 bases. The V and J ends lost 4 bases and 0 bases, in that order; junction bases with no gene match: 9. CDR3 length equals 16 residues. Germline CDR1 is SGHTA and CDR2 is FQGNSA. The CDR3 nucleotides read TGTGCCAGCAGCTCACAGAGTAGGGACAGCTCCTACGAGCAGTACTTC. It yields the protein CASSSQSRDSSYEQYF.

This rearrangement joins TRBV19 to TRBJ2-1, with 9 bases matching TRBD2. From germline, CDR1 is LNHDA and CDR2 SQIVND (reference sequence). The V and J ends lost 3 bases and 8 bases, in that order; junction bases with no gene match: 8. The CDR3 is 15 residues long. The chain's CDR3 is CASSISSSGSYEQFF. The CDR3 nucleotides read TGTGCCAGTAGTATTTCTAGTAGCGGGAGCTATGAGCAGTTCTTC.

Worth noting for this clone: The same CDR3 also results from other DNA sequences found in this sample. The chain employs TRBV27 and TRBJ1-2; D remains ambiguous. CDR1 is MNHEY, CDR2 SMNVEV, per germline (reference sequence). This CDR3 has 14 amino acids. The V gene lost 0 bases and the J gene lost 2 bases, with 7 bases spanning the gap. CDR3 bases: TGTGCCAGCAGTTTATCGGGCGGAAACTATGGCTACACCTTC. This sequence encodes CASSLSGGNYGYTF.

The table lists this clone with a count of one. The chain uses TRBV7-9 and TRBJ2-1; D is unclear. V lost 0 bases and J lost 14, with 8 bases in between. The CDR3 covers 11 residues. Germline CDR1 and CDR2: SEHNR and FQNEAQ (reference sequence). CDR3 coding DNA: TGTGCCAGCAGCTTAGCCCCCCAGAAGTTCTTC. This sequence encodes CASSLAPQKFF. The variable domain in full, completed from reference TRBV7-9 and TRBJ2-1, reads DTGVSQNPRHKITKRGQNVTFRCDPISEHNRLYWYRQTLGQGPEFLTYFQNEAQLEKSRLLSDRFSAERPKGSFSTLEIQRTEQGDSAMYLCASSLAPQKFFGPGTRLTVL.